The clone carrying this TCR beta chain was picked up many times. Its antigen is unidentified. RNA transcripts provided the source from which TCR beta CDR3 regions were amplified. The TCR CDR3 was amplified in a first-round RT-PCR using the HTBI primer set. TCRdb processed the multiplex PCR reads anew with MiXCR; each CDR3 protein has one entry. The repertoire holds 350,000 to 400,000 distinct CDR3 sequences, roughly 19% seen once, with approximately 4% in the top ten. The data were obtained in a study of T cells in Graves' hyperthyroidism and ophthalmopathy. Findings and caveats of the study: Blood samples included most of the expanded thyroid clonotypes exceeding 0.001.

CDR3 length equals 17 residues. Germline CDR1 is WSHSY and CDR2 is SAAADI. The trim removed 3 bases at V and 0 bases at J, leaving 4 bases unmatched. Stability of Graves' hyperthyroidism was defined as absent ophthalmopathy progression within 18 months. The V call is TRBV10-2, the J call TRBJ2-7; 14 bases are a match to TRBD2. The receptor was derived from a young woman with Graves' hyperthyroidism. The specimen was blood. This CDR3 is CASSDPGTSGGSYEQYF. CDR3 DNA sequence: TGCGCCAGCAGTGACCCCGGGACTAGCGGGGGCTCCTACGAGCAGTACTTC.